The next 31 T cell receptor beta chains were all read from a single sample in a study of neoadjuvant nivolumab and ipilimumab in lung cancer. Generated by immunoSEQ multiplex PCR, the TCRdb table keeps only in-frame clones and is missing some. The repertoire includes some 38,000 clones, 75% to 90% of them detected once, and roughly 3.3% sits in the top ten. The source material was peripheral blood, sampled before neoadjuvant nivolumab, alone or with ipilimumab. These receptors originate from an adult with non-small cell lung cancer.

Points on this clone: Its ends do not fully match the called genes, so a read error is possible. The V call is TRBV7-9, the J call TRBJ1-5, with D possibly being TRBD1 (5 bases). This CDR3 comprises 15 residues. Per germline, CDR1 SEHNR and CDR2 FQNEAQ (reference sequence). CDR3 nucleotide sequence: TGTGCCAGCGGCTTGGGGCAAAATGGGCTTCAGCCCCAGCATTTT. Protein sequence: CASGLGQNGLQPQHF.

V usage is TRBV19 and J usage is TRBJ2-7; 8 nucleotides align to TRBD2. Germline loops: CDR1 LNHDA, CDR2 SQIVND (reference sequence). V trimming: 1 base; J trimming: 2 bases; junction bases outside the gene matches: 4. This CDR3 comprises 15 residues. CDR3 sequence: CASSIGVAGTYEQYF. CDR3 in DNA: TGTGCCAGTAGTATAGGGGTAGCGGGAACCTACGAGCAGTACTTC.

The rearrangement links TRBV5-6 to TRBJ1-2; the match to TRBD1 covers 7 bases. The ends lost 2 bases at V and 8 bases at J; junction bases unmatched: 3. There are 12 residues in the CDR3. Germline lookup yields CDR1 SGHDT and CDR2 YYEEEE. CDR3 region: CASSFDRVGYTF. CDR3 nucleotide sequence: TGTGCCAGCAGCTTCGACAGGGTGGGCTACACCTTC.

On this clone itself: The sample contains more than one DNA sequence encoding this CDR3. The chain carries TRBV11-2 and TRBJ2-5; 7 bases fit TRBD2. This CDR3 is built from 15 residues. Trimming cost V 1 base and J 4 bases; bases outside gene matches: 6. Germline loops: CDR1 SGHAT, CDR2 FQNNGV. For the CDR3, the DNA is TGTGCCAGCAGCTTAGGAGGCGGGGAGGGAGAGACCCAGTACTTC. This codes for CASSLGGGEGETQYF.

The genes are TRBV7-2 and TRBJ2-7; 9 bases line up with TRBD1. V trimming: 2 bases; J trimming: 4 bases; junction bases outside the gene matches: 6. Looked up from germline, CDR1 is SGHTA and CDR2 is FQGNSA. This CDR3 region has 15 residues. CDR3 nucleotides: TGTGCCAGCAGCTTAAGACAGGGGGGCGGATACGAGCAGTACTTC. This gives the protein CASSLRQGGGYEQYF.

This sequence joins TRBV6-1 and TRBJ2-5; perhaps TRBD2 as D (6 bases). The CDR3 runs 14 residues. The germline V gene has CDR1 MNHNS and CDR2 SASEGT. Trimming removed 2 bases from V and 6 bases from J, with 13 bases in between. The CDR3 loop reads CASSENPSVKTQYF. CDR3 in DNA: TGTGCCAGCAGTGAAAACCCTAGCGTAAAGACCCAGTACTTC.

This clone was detected a few times. The rearrangement uses TRBV7-9 and TRBJ2-3; 8 bases map to TRBD2. The CDR3 runs to 15 residues. Germline assignment: CDR1 SEHNR and CDR2 FQNEAQ (reference sequence). The V gene end was trimmed by 3 bases and the J gene end by 2 bases; junction bases not matched to a gene: 4. The CDR3 DNA reads TGTGCCAGCAGCTTGAATAGCGGGATCACAGATACGCAGTATTTT. It is translated as CASSLNSGITDTQYF. The entire variable domain, with the rest obtained from reference TRBV7-9 and TRBJ2-3, is as follows: DTGVSQNPRHKITKRGQNVTFRCDPISEHNRLYWYRQTLGQGPEFLTYFQNEAQLEKSRLLSDRFSAERPKGSFSTLEIQRTEQGDSAMYLCASSLNSGITDTQYFGPGTRLTVL.

This rearrangement joins TRBV10-3 to TRBJ2-1; possibly TRBD2 for D (6 bases). The V and J ends lost 0 bases and 2 bases respectively, with 17 bases between them. In germline, CDR1 is ENHRY, CDR2 SYGVKD. There are 18 residues in the CDR3. DNA of the CDR3: TGTGCCATCAGTGAGTCTCGGGGGATTGGCAGTACCTACAATGAGCAGTTCTTC. Its translation is CAISESRGIGSTYNEQFF.

This clone was counted only a few times. The CDR3 DNA reads as TGTGCCAGCAGTGACGACAGGGCAGAGACCCAGTACTTC. Its protein product is CASSDDRAETQYF. The chain carries TRBV25-1 and TRBJ2-5, with TRBD1 matching 7 bases. The CDR3 spans 13 residues. Losses at the gene ends were 3 bases for V and 4 bases for J; bases not matched to a gene: 2. CDR1 and CDR2 (germline): MGHDK, SYGVNS.

V is TRBV7-2 and J is TRBJ1-3; no clear D gene. V was shortened by 2 bases and J by 0 bases, with 8 bases between the two germline ends. The CDR3 is 15 residues long. Germline values: CDR1 SGHTA, CDR2 FQGNSA. The CDR3 region is CASSLKSSSGNTIYF. CDR3 DNA sequence: TGTGCCAGCAGCTTAAAGTCCAGCTCTGGAAACACCATATATTTT.

This clone was counted a single time. The gene calls are TRBV6-5 and TRBJ2-5; D may be TRBD1 (6 bases). There are 14 residues in the CDR3. V lost 6 bases to trimming and J lost 5 bases, with 16 bases between them. Germline CDR1 reads MNHEY; CDR2 reads SVGAGI. The CDR3 loop is CASSPGQPWETQYF. CDR3 DNA: TGTGCCAGCAGCCCGGGACAACCTTGGGAGACCCAGTACTTC.

The chain carries TRBV5-5 and TRBJ2-4, with 9 bases fitting TRBD1. Germline trimming cut 4 bases from V and 8 bases from J; bases unmatched to any gene: 13. The CDR3 length is 16 residues. Germline V gene sequence: CDR1 SGHKS, CDR2 YYEKEE (reference sequence). CDR3: CASSGRDRAWVDIQYF. The CDR3 DNA reads as TGTGCCAGCAGCGGTCGGGACAGGGCGTGGGTTGACATTCAGTACTTC.

The chain recombines TRBV4-3 with TRBJ2-1; D is perhaps TRBD2 (5 bases). V shed 0 bases and J shed 0 bases, with 24 bases lying between them. The CDR3 length is 21 residues. Germline V lookup: CDR1 LGHNA, CDR2 YSLEER. The CDR3 region is CASSQDYGLASIRSSYNEQFF. In DNA, the CDR3 is TGCGCCAGCAGCCAAGATTATGGGCTAGCCTCCATAAGGAGCTCCTACAATGAGCAGTTCTTC.

This chain connects TRBV7-9 to TRBJ2-7; tentatively, D is TRBD2 (5 bases). The CDR3 length is 14 residues. V lost 0 bases to trimming and J lost 4 bases, with 10 bases between them. The germline V gene has CDR1 SEHNR and CDR2 FQNEAQ (reference sequence). As DNA, the CDR3 is TGTGCCAGCAGCTTAGCGGGAGTGAGTTACGAGCAGTACTTC. This gives the protein CASSLAGVSYEQYF.

The chain uses TRBV6-1 and TRBJ2-7; 8 bases line up with TRBD1. Germline lookup yields CDR1 MNHNS and CDR2 SASEGT. The CDR3 is made up of 14 amino acids. The trim removed 4 bases at V and 3 bases at J, leaving 5 bases unmatched. The CDR3 nucleotides are TGTGCCAGCAGTGGGACAGGGTTGATCTACGAGCAGTACTTC. Translated, it gives CASSGTGLIYEQYF.

This rearrangement joins TRBV9 to TRBJ2-7; 7 bases map to TRBD1. This CDR3 spans 15 amino acids. The germline CDR1 and CDR2 sequences are SGDLS and YYNGEE. The ends lost 0 bases at V and 0 bases at J; junction bases unmatched: 3. The CDR3 DNA reads TGTGCCAGCAGCGTAGCGGACAGGAGCTCCTACGAGCAGTACTTC. Translation: CASSVADRSSYEQYF.

Here the CDR3 DNA reads TGCAGTGTCAAACCCTCTGGGGCCAACGTCCTGACTTTC. It yields the protein CSVKPSGANVLTF. The J gene is TRBJ2-6, the V gene TRBV29-1; D is undetermined. The germline V gene has CDR1 SQVTM and CDR2 ANQGSEA. This CDR3 has 13 residues.

The V and J genes are TRBV7-2 and TRBJ2-2; no clear D gene. The CDR3 consists of 12 residues. Trimming cost V 2 bases and J 7 bases, with 5 bases left between them. CDR1 SGHTA and CDR2 FQGNSA come from the germline V gene. The CDR3 region is CASSLFFGELFF. The DNA of the CDR3 is TGTGCCAGCAGCTTATTTTTCGGGGAGCTGTTTTTT.

This chain joins TRBV19 and TRBJ1-2; D remains unclear. The CDR3 is made up of 16 amino acids. The V end was cut by 7 bases, the J end by 4 bases, with 22 bases between. Germline V gene sequence: CDR1 LNHDA, CDR2 SQIVND (reference sequence). CDR3 coding DNA: TGTGCCAGTAATCGGGAAGAGGCGAATGGGCTCTATGGCTACACCTTC. This gives the protein CASNREEANGLYGYTF.

The chain recombines TRBV7-8 with TRBJ1-3; D is unresolved. The V gene's germline CDR1 is SGHVS and CDR2 FQNEAQ. The V gene lost 5 bases and the J gene lost 0 bases, with 11 bases spanning the gap. The CDR3 contains 15 residues. The chain's CDR3 is CASSPRTGSGNTIYF. The CDR3 DNA reads TGTGCCAGCAGCCCCCGGACGGGCTCTGGAAACACCATATATTTT.

This chain connects TRBV5-1 to TRBJ2-3, with D tentatively TRBD2 (6 bases). Trimming removed 3 bases at V and 1 base at J, with 15 bases between. Germline CDR1 and CDR2: SGHRS and YFSETQ. The CDR3 consists of 16 residues. The CDR3 DNA reads as TGCGCCAGCAGCTCCCCTGAGGTAGCGGGCACAGATACGCAGTATTTT. Protein sequence: CASSSPEVAGTDTQYF. The complete variable domain, with remaining parts taken from reference TRBV5-1 and TRBJ2-3, reads KAGVTQTPRYLIKTRGQQVTLSCSPISGHRSVSWYQQTPGQGLQFLFEYFSETQRNKGNFPGRFSGRQFSNSRSEMNVSTLELGDSALYLCASSSPEVAGTDTQYFGPGTRLTVL.

The chain combines TRBV30 with TRBJ2-1, with TRBD1 identical over 7 bases. With V trimmed by 0 bases and J by 6 bases, 2 bases remained unmatched. CDR3 size: 13 residues. The germline gives CDR1 GTSNPN, CDR2 SVGIG (reference sequence). This chain's CDR3 is CAWSVGTVNEQFF. CDR3 bases: TGTGCCTGGAGTGTCGGGACAGTCAATGAGCAGTTCTTC.

The count of this clone is one. The gene calls are TRBV5-1 and TRBJ2-7; 12 positions match TRBD2. Per the germline V gene, CDR1 is SGHRS and CDR2 is YFSETQ. J was trimmed by 6 bases and V by 4 bases; bases with no gene match: 8. This CDR3 contains 15 residues. CDR3 DNA sequence: TGCGCCAGCAGCAGACTAGCGGGAGAATTTTCCGAGCAGTACTTC. Its protein product is CASSRLAGEFSEQYF.

The chain uses TRBV7-8 and TRBJ1-5; the D is unclear. V was shortened by 3 bases and J by 1 base, with 13 bases between the two germline ends. The CDR3 spans 16 residues. Per germline, CDR1 SGHVS and CDR2 FQNEAQ. The CDR3 sequence is CASSFLASGSNQPQHF. Written as DNA, the CDR3 is TGTGCCAGCAGCTTCCTAGCTTCGGGAAGCAATCAGCCCCAGCATTTT.

This sequence joins TRBV7-8 and TRBJ2-1; TRBD2 aligns across 8 bases. The CDR3 is 15 residues long. The trim removed 1 base at V and 7 bases at J, leaving 6 bases unmatched. The germline V gene encodes CDR1 SGHVS and CDR2 FQNEAQ. In DNA form, the CDR3 reads TGTGCCAGCAGCTTAGGTAGACTAGCGCAAAATGAGCAGTTCTTC. Its protein product is CASSLGRLAQNEQFF.

The chain recombines TRBV9 with TRBJ1-1; 8 bases match TRBD1. V lost 3 bases and J lost 4; bases outside the gene matches: 5. The CDR3 consists of 14 residues. Germline CDR1 is SGDLS and CDR2 is YYNGEE. CDR3 residues: CASSASGGGTEAFF. Written as DNA, the CDR3 is TGTGCCAGCAGCGCTTCAGGGGGCGGCACTGAAGCTTTCTTT.

V gene TRBV5-6 combines with J gene TRBJ2-1; D is possibly TRBD1 (5 bases). The CDR3 contains 13 residues. With 5 bases removed from V and 9 bases from J, the gap between germline ends came to 15 bases. Germline-derived CDR1 and CDR2 are SGHDT and YYEEEE. The CDR3 nucleotides are TGTGCCAGCAGAACGACAGCAGGCGGTGAGCAGTTCTTC. This codes for CASRTTAGGEQFF.

DNA for the CDR3: TGTGCCAGCAGAACACCGGAGACTAGCGGGACCTACGAGCAGTACTTC. Protein: CASRTPETSGTYEQYF. The genes are TRBV6-6 and TRBJ2-7; TRBD2 agrees at 11 bases. This CDR3 contains 16 residues. Per germline, CDR1 MNHNY and CDR2 SVGAGI (reference sequence). With V trimmed by 6 bases and J by 2 bases, 9 bases remained unmatched.

The chain combines TRBV6-5 with TRBJ1-1; no clear D. The V end lost 0 bases, the J end lost 0 bases, and 8 bases lay between the germline ends. CDR1 MNHEY and CDR2 SVGAGI come from the germline V gene. There are 15 residues in the CDR3. CDR3 sequence (DNA): TGTGCCAGCAGTTACTCGCTTTCCATGAACACTGAAGCTTTCTTT. Amino acid sequence: CASSYSLSMNTEAFF.

This chain joins TRBV28 and TRBJ2-5; 11 nucleotides line up with TRBD1. Trimming cost V 0 bases and J 3 bases; bases outside gene matches: 0. Germline CDR1 reads MDHEN; CDR2 reads SYDVKM. The CDR3 has 15 amino acids. The CDR3 protein is CASSLWGQGEETQYF. Written as DNA, the CDR3 is TGTGCCAGCAGTTTATGGGGACAGGGGGAAGAGACCCAGTACTTC.

The V gene is TRBV10-3, the J gene TRBJ2-2, with TRBD2 identical over 8 bases. V gave up 10 bases and J gave up 5 bases; unmatched junction bases: 9. This CDR3 region has 14 residues. Germline CDR1 is ENHRY and CDR2 is SYGVKD. CDR3 DNA sequence: TGTGCCACCAAACTAGCGGAGGGAACCGGGGAGCTGTTTTTT. This sequence encodes CATKLAEGTGELFF.